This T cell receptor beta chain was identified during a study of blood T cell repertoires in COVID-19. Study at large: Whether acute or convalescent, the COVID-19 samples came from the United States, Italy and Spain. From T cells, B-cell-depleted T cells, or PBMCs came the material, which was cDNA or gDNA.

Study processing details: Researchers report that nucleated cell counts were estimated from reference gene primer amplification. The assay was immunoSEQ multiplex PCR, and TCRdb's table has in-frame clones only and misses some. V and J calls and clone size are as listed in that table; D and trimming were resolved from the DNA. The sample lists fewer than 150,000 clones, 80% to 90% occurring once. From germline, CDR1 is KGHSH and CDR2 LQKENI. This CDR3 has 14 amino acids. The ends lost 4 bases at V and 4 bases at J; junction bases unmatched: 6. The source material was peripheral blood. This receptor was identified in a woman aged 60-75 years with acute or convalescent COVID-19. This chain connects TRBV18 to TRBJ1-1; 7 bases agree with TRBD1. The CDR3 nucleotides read TGTGCCAGCTCACTTCAGGGGGAGTCCACTGAAGCTTTCTTT. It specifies CASSLQGESTEAFF.